These T cell receptor beta chains were read from a single sample in a study of shared clonotypes between healthy human individuals. Clones were sequenced by immunoSEQ multiplex PCR, and TCRdb holds only the in-frame ones, with some missing. The data hold about 510,000 clones, with 75% to 80% observed a single time. Sample: PBMCs. The receptor source for this set is a woman aged 40 to 50 in good health. Some clones in this sample may be carry-over from other donors' samples. The CDR3 runs from the conserved cysteine through the conserved F or W. D genes are given only for firm matches. Where a row states a size, it is once, few, many or the class of an expanded clone; other rows omit it.

size	D	V	J	CDR3	DNA
-	-	TRBV19	TRBJ2-3	CASSMGHPDTQYF	TGTGCCAGTAGTATGGGTCATCCAGATACGCAGTATTTT
-	-	TRBV5-4	TRBJ1-4	CASSLGSGTSKKLFF	TGTGCCAGCAGCTTAGGATCCGGGACATCGAAAAAACTGTTTTTT
once	TRBD1	TRBV7-6	TRBJ2-5	CASSDDRGRGETQYF	TGTGCCAGCAGCGACGACAGGGGGCGAGGAGAGACCCAGTACTTC
few	TRBD2	TRBV5-4	TRBJ2-5	CASSSTSGRGGTQYF	TGTGCCAGCAGCTCGACTAGCGGGAGGGGCGGGACCCAGTACTTC
-	-	TRBV27	TRBJ2-2	CASKDSGRDTGELFF	TGTGCCAGTAAGGACTCCGGCAGAGACACCGGGGAGCTGTTTTTT
-	-	TRBV7-9	TRBJ2-3	CASRGSPGTDTQYF	TGTGCCAGCAGAGGATCCCCCGGCACAGATACGCAGTATTTT
-	TRBD1	TRBV4-1	TRBJ1-2	CASSQDPRGQFGYTF	TGCGCCAGCAGCCAAGATCCCAGGGGGCAGTTTGGCTACACCTTC
-	-	TRBV5-4	TRBJ2-7	CASSTTGTISYEQYF	TGTGCCAGCAGCACAACAGGGACGATCTCCTACGAGCAGTACTTC
-	TRBD2	TRBV6-1	TRBJ2-7	CASSADAGGVYEQYF	TGTGCCAGCAGTGCAGACGCCGGGGGGGTGTACGAGCAGTACTTC
-	TRBD1	TRBV5-1	TRBJ2-5	CASSTGQGLETQYF	TGCGCCAGCAGCACTGGACAGGGGTTAGAGACCCAGTACTTC
-	-	TRBV28	TRBJ2-2	CASSLSFGAGAGGELFF	TGTGCCAGCAGTTTATCCTTCGGTGCAGGGGCGGGCGGGGAGCTGTTTTTT
-	-	TRBV5-1	TRBJ1-3	CASSLESGPSSGNTIYF	TGCGCCAGCAGCTTGGAGTCGGGTCCCAGCTCTGGAAACACCATATATTTT
-	TRBD2	TRBV30	TRBJ2-2	CAWSRLAGITGELFF	TGTGCCTGGAGTAGGCTAGCGGGAATCACCGGGGAGCTGTTTTTT
-	-	TRBV2	TRBJ2-1	CASRGGGLSSYNEQFF	TGTGCCAGCAGGGGAGGGGGTCTGAGCTCCTACAATGAGCAGTTCTTC
-	TRBD2	TRBV28	TRBJ2-7	CATRASGSKYEQYF	TGTGCCACCCGGGCTAGCGGGAGCAAGTACGAGCAGTACTTC
-	-	TRBV7-9	TRBJ2-7	CASSQWGDYEQYF	TGTGCCAGCAGCCAATGGGGGGACTACGAGCAGTACTTC
-	-	TRBV6-5	TRBJ1-4	CASSSRRNEKLFF	TGTGCCAGCAGTTCCCGACGAAATGAAAAACTGTTTTTT
-	TRBD2	TRBV7-8	TRBJ2-1	CASSLAGAVAGLQFF	TGTGCCAGCAGCTTAGCGGGGGCAGTAGCGGGATTGCAGTTCTTC
-	-	TRBV18	TRBJ1-2	CASSPPRGYGYTF	TGTGCCAGCTCACCACCGCGGGGCTATGGCTACACCTTC
few	-	TRBV2	TRBJ2-5	CASRLGVQETQYF	TGTGCCAGCAGATTGGGAGTCCAAGAGACCCAGTACTTC
-	TRBD1	TRBV19	TRBJ2-1	CASKEGGHSSYNEQFF	TGTGCCAGTAAAGAAGGGGGCCACAGCTCCTACAATGAGCAGTTCTTC
-	-	TRBV28	TRBJ1-2	CASLPGTEHYGYTF	TGTGCCAGCCTACCAGGGACGGAACACTATGGCTACACCTTC
-	-	TRBV5-8	TRBJ1-1	CASSSQMNTEAFF	TGTGCCAGCAGCTCACAGATGAACACTGAAGCTTTCTTT
-	TRBD2	TRBV15	TRBJ2-7	CATSILVRETRASEQYF	TGTGCCACCAGCATACTCGTGCGGGAGACTCGGGCTTCCGAGCAGTACTTC
-	-	TRBV6-5	TRBJ2-2	CASSYSTIGELFF	TGTGCCAGCAGTTACTCTACTATCGGGGAGCTGTTTTTT
-	-	TRBV19	TRBJ2-3	CATKGGASTDTQYF	TGTGCGACCAAGGGGGGGGCTTCGACAGATACGCAGTATTTT
few	TRBD1	TRBV14	TRBJ2-7	CASSQMTGSHEQYF	TGTGCCAGCAGCCAAATGACAGGGAGCCACGAGCAGTACTTC
few	-	TRBV5-1	TRBJ1-2	CASSLVSLRYGYTF	TGCGCCAGCAGCTTGGTAAGCCTTAGATATGGCTACACCTTC
-	-	TRBV18	TRBJ2-5	CASSPPGGRRSQETQYF	TGTGCCAGCTCACCACCGGGGGGGCGAAGAAGCCAAGAGACCCAGTACTTC
-	-	TRBV9	TRBJ2-5	CASGQGNQETQYF	TGTGCCAGCGGGCAGGGGAATCAAGAGACCCAGTACTTC
-	TRBD1	TRBV20-1	TRBJ2-3	CSASGDRHSF	TGCAGTGCTAGTGGGGACAGGCACAGTTTT
-	-	TRBV11-1	TRBJ2-2	CASSSQGHPNTGELFF	TGTGCCAGCAGCTCCCAGGGACATCCGAACACCGGGGAGCTGTTTTTT
-	-	TRBV28	TRBJ1-4	CASSRSGSGEKLFF	TGTGCCAGCAGCCGCTCCGGATCCGGGGAAAAACTGTTTTTT
few	TRBD2	TRBV11-3	TRBJ2-5	CASSLGGGRETQYF	TGTGCCAGCAGCTTAGGTGGCGGGAGAGAGACCCAGTACTTC
-	-	TRBV5-8	TRBJ1-5	CASRGKISNQPQHF	TGTGCCAGCAGAGGGAAGATTAGCAATCAGCCCCAGCATTTT
few	-	TRBV7-2	TRBJ1-1	CASSLSLGPWTEAFF	TGTGCCAGCAGCTTATCCCTGGGTCCGTGGACTGAAGCTTTCTTT
-	TRBD1	TRBV19	TRBJ1-5	CASRGQSPNQPQHF	TGTGCCAGTAGGGGACAGAGTCCCAATCAGCCCCAGCATTTT
-	-	TRBV7-2	TRBJ2-7	CASSLGGGGLARNEQYF	TGTGCCAGCAGCTTAGGCGGTGGGGGGCTAGCGAGGAACGAGCAGTACTTC
-	-	TRBV7-6	TRBJ1-5	CASSRDSNQPQHF	TGTGCCAGCAGCCGGGACAGCAATCAGCCCCAGCATTTT
-	TRBD2	TRBV5-1	TRBJ2-1	CASSQGLAGMDEQFF	TGCGCCAGCAGCCAGGGACTAGCGGGCATGGATGAGCAGTTCTTC
-	TRBD1	TRBV11-3	TRBJ2-1	CASSFSGQGVATGYNEQFF	TGTGCCAGCAGCTTCTCGGGACAGGGTGTGGCGACGGGTTACAATGAGCAGTTCTTC
-	-	TRBV28	TRBJ1-5	CASSPGGAGQPQHF	TGTGCCAGCAGCCCGGGGGGGGCGGGCCAGCCCCAGCATTTT
-	-	TRBV29-1	TRBJ2-7	CSVAWSSSYEQYF	TGCAGCGTTGCGTGGTCGTCCTCCTACGAGCAGTACTTC
-	TRBD1	TRBV30	TRBJ1-2	CAWSVSRTGLYGYTF	TGTGCCTGGAGTGTAAGCCGGACAGGGCTCTATGGCTACACCTTC
-	TRBD2	TRBV28	TRBJ2-7	CASSFMAGAVFTGEQYF	TGTGCCAGCAGTTTTATGGCGGGAGCAGTCTTCACGGGCGAGCAGTACTTC
few	TRBD2	TRBV27	TRBJ2-2	CASSSGRNTGELFF	TGTGCCAGCAGTAGCGGGAGGAACACCGGGGAGCTGTTTTTT
few	-	TRBV2	TRBJ1-1	CASLRLMNTEAFF	TGTGCCAGCCTAAGACTCATGAACACTGAAGCTTTCTTT
-	TRBD1	TRBV18	TRBJ2-2	CASSPELGQGLGGELFF	TGTGCCAGCTCACCAGAGCTGGGACAGGGCCTCGGCGGGGAGCTGTTTTTT
-	TRBD1	TRBV29-1	TRBJ1-2	CTTGTGLDYGYTF	TGCACTACGGGGACAGGGTTGGACTATGGCTACACCTTC
-	-	TRBV6-1	TRBJ2-2	CASSPRDSSTGELFF	TGTGCCAGCAGTCCTCGGGACTCATCCACCGGGGAGCTGTTTTTT
once	-	TRBV27	TRBJ2-7	CASSFGVSGSYEQYF	TGTGCCAGCAGCTTCGGGGTTAGCGGATCCTACGAGCAGTACTTC
once	-	TRBV7-2	TRBJ2-1	CASSLRRGEYNEQFF	TGTGCCAGCAGCTTAAGGAGAGGCGAGTACAATGAGCAGTTCTTC
once	-	TRBV29-1	TRBJ2-5	CSAQGVPDRSETQYF	TGCAGCGCCCAAGGGGTACCCGATAGGTCAGAGACCCAGTACTTC
-	-	TRBV19	TRBJ1-4	CASRRGSVLDTNEKLFF	TGTGCCAGTAGGAGGGGGTCAGTCTTAGATACTAATGAAAAACTGTTTTTT
-	TRBD1	TRBV28	TRBJ1-2	CASRLSLQGFGYGYTF	TGTGCCAGCAGACTGAGTTTACAGGGGTTCGGCTATGGCTACACCTTC
few	TRBD2	TRBV7-6	TRBJ2-3	CASSLDTSGSGLTQYF	TGTGCCAGCAGCTTAGATACTAGCGGGAGCGGACTTACGCAGTATTTT
-	-	TRBV27	TRBJ2-3	CASRAWQSTDTQYF	TGTGCCAGCAGGGCTTGGCAGTCCACAGATACGCAGTATTTT
-	TRBD1	TRBV7-9	TRBJ2-7	CASSSRDRDSYEQYF	TGTGCCAGCAGCTCCCGGGACAGGGACTCCTACGAGCAGTACTTC
-	-	TRBV6-1	TRBJ2-5	CASSEGSFWGYRETQYF	TGTGCCAGCAGTGAGGGGTCCTTTTGGGGGTATCGAGAGACCCAGTACTTC